This is a list of T cell receptor beta chains from one sample in a study of neurological immune-mediated disorders. MiXCR was run by TCRdb on the 5' RACE reads, yielding one entry per CDR3 protein. Among more than 70,000 distinct CDR3 sequences, about a tenth were seen once, and the ten largest hold about 1.8%. The sequenced sample was PBMCs. The receptors were gathered from a middle-aged man in good health. CDR3s include the opening cysteine and the closing phenylalanine or tryptophan. A D gene is named only where the DNA matches it firmly. A row's size may be missing; if present it is once, few, many or a size class.

15	TRBV18	many	TRBD1	TRBJ2-7	TGTGCCAGCTCACCACAAGGGACAGTCTCCTACGAGCAGTACTTC	CASSPQGTVSYEQYF
14	TRBV29-1	many	-	TRBJ2-5	TGCAGCGTTGAAGCCCCGGGATCGCAAGAGACCCAGTACTTC	CSVEAPGSQETQYF
17	TRBV20-1	many	-	TRBJ1-5	TGCAGTGCTGTCTCCCTCCAGGGAGCCGATAGCAATCAGCCCCAGCATTTT	CSAVSLQGADSNQPQHF
16	TRBV25-1	many	TRBD1	TRBJ2-1	TGTGCCAGCAGTGACCCCCAGGGGGTAGGCTACAATGAGCAGTTCTTC	CASSDPQGVGYNEQFF
11	TRBV30	few	-	TRBJ2-1	TGTGCCTGGAGGTATTGGGGTGAGCAGTTCTTC	CAWRYWGEQFF
16	TRBV28	few	TRBD1	TRBJ1-4	TGTGCCAGCAGTTTAGAGGGACAGGGGTTTGGTGAAAAACTGTTTTTT	CASSLEGQGFGEKLFF
13	TRBV20-1	many	TRBD1	TRBJ1-1	TGCAGTGCTACGACAGGGTCCGACACTGAAGCTTTCTTT	CSATTGSDTEAFF
13	TRBV29-1	many	-	TRBJ2-3	TGCAGCGTTGCAGGCAATTTGGGGGATACGCAGTATTTT	CSVAGNLGDTQYF
15	TRBV3-1	many	-	TRBJ2-5	TGTGCCAGCAGCCAAGCTAGCTCGAGGGGAGAGACCCAGTACTTC	CASSQASSRGETQYF
16	TRBV29-1	-	TRBD2	TRBJ2-1	TGCAGCGTGGCCGTCTTGAGCGGGAGGTCCTACAATGAGCAGTTCTTC	CSVAVLSGRSYNEQFF
16	TRBV9	many	TRBD2	TRBJ2-7	TGTGCCAGCAGCGCCGGCCAGCGGGAGAGAAACAACGAGCAGTACTTC	CASSAGQRERNNEQYF
14	TRBV7-2	-	TRBD2	TRBJ2-3	TGTGCCAGCAGCTTAGTGGCGGGGGTAGATACGCAGTATTTT	CASSLVAGVDTQYF
15	TRBV20-1	many	-	TRBJ2-1	TGCAGTGCTAGCGGAGGGACCGATTCCTACAATGAGCAGTTCTTC	CSASGGTDSYNEQFF
20	TRBV6-6	many	TRBD2	TRBJ2-1	TGTGCCAGCAGTTACCGGATGGTAGCGGGAGGCCCAAACTCCTACAATGAGCAGTTCTTC	CASSYRMVAGGPNSYNEQFF
15	TRBV15	-	-	TRBJ1-5	TGTGCCACCAGCAGAACAGGGAGGAGCAATCAGCCCCAGCATTTT	CATSRTGRSNQPQHF
11	TRBV20-1	many	-	TRBJ2-3	TGCAGTGCTAATGAGGAAGATACGCAGTATTTT	CSANEEDTQYF
15	TRBV7-2	many	-	TRBJ2-3	TGTGCCAGCAGCCGTATAACTTTTAGCACAGATACGCAGTATTTT	CASSRITFSTDTQYF
11	TRBV6-5	many	-	TRBJ2-7	TGTGCCAGCGGAAACTCCTACGAGCAGTACTTC	CASGNSYEQYF
19	TRBV7-2	-	-	TRBJ1-4	TGTGCCCTCAGCTTTGATACAGTCTCGATCTTGGCAACTAATGAAAAACTGTTTTTT	CALSFDTVSILATNEKLFF
16	TRBV10-3	many	TRBD2	TRBJ2-2	TGTGCCATCACTGTGGGTAGCGGGAGCAACACCGGGGAGCTGTTTTTT	CAITVGSGSNTGELFF
14	TRBV25-1	many	TRBD1	TRBJ1-1	TGTGCCAGCAGAGACAGGGGAGAGGGCACTGAAGCTTTCTTT	CASRDRGEGTEAFF
15	TRBV3-1	-	-	TRBJ2-1	TGTGCCAGCAGCCAAGATCGTCGGGAGAGGAATGTGCAGTTCTTC	CASSQDRRERNVQFF
17	TRBV24-1	many	-	TRBJ2-2	TGTGCCATCCTACTCCGGGACAACTTCGCGAACACCGGGGAGCTGTTTTTT	CAILLRDNFANTGELFF
15	TRBV7-9	-	-	TRBJ2-1	TGTGCCAGCAGCTTAGATGATCAGAGGGCCAATGAGCAGTTCTTC	CASSLDDQRANEQFF
13	TRBV29-1	many	TRBD2	TRBJ2-1	TGCAGCGTTGAACCCGGGACTACCAATGAGCAGTTCTTC	CSVEPGTTNEQFF
17	TRBV7-3	-	TRBD1	TRBJ2-1	TGTGCCAGCAGCTCTAGCCGGGACAGAGCATCCTACAATGAGCAGTTCTTC	CASSSSRDRASYNEQFF
14	TRBV12-3/TRBV12-4	many	-	TRBJ1-5	TGTGCCAGCAGCCCTCAGGGTTTCAATCAGCCCCAGCATTTT	CASSPQGFNQPQHF
17	TRBV6-5	many	-	TRBJ1-1	TGTGCCAGCAGCTCGTATATCCGGGTGGGGGCCAACACTGAAGCTTTCTTT	CASSSYIRVGANTEAFF
17	TRBV7-9	many	-	TRBJ2-3	TGTGCCAGCAGCCCCGGGATTGGCGGGACCGGCACAGATACGCAGTATTTT	CASSPGIGGTGTDTQYF
15	TRBV20-1	many	TRBD1	TRBJ2-1	TGCAGTGCTAGAACCCGGGACAGGGTCTACAATGAGCAGTTCTTC	CSARTRDRVYNEQFF
15	TRBV9	many	TRBD2	TRBJ2-3	TGTGCCAGCAGCTCAGGACTAGGTATTTTAGATACGCAGTATTTT	CASSSGLGILDTQYF
14	TRBV20-1	many	-	TRBJ1-5	TGCAGTGCTAGTGTCCCGGGGAGAGATCAGCCCCAGCATTTT	CSASVPGRDQPQHF
15	TRBV6-5	many	-	TRBJ2-7	TGTGCCAGCACCGCCACCAGGGGATATGCCTACGAGCAGTACTTC	CASTATRGYAYEQYF
15	TRBV29-1	many	TRBD1	TRBJ2-7	TGCAGCGTTGAAGTAGGGATTACAGGGGGAAGCGAGCAGTACTTC	CSVEVGITGGSEQYF
16	TRBV6-8	many	TRBD2	TRBJ2-1	TGTGCCAGCACGACACGCGGGGGTGGGCCCTACAATGAGCAGTTCTTC	CASTTRGGGPYNEQFF
15	TRBV20-1	many	-	TRBJ2-5	TGCAGTGCCAGCCATTCTAGCATGTTCACGGAGACCCAGTACTTC	CSASHSSMFTETQYF
12	TRBV20-1	-	-	TRBJ2-7	TGCAGTGCTAGAGATGATTGCGGCAAGCAGTACTTC	CSARDDCGKQYF
14	TRBV14	-	-	TRBJ2-5	TGTGCCAGCAGCCTCAGGGAAAGGAGAGAGACCCAGTACTTC	CASSLRERRETQYF
16	TRBV12-3/TRBV12-4	many	TRBD2	TRBJ2-1	TGTGCCAGCAGTCCCCACGCACTAGCGGGAAACAATGAGCAGTTCTTC	CASSPHALAGNNEQFF
12	TRBV20-1	many	-	TRBJ1-1	TGCAGTGCTAGCAAAAGGAACACTGAAGCTTTCTTT	CSASKRNTEAFF
14	TRBV20-1	many	-	TRBJ2-3	TGCAGTGCTAGAGATATCAGCGAAGCAGATACGCAGTATTTT	CSARDISEADTQYF
14	TRBV7-2	many	-	TRBJ2-4	TGTGCCAGCAGCCTGACGGGCCTCAGGGCCATTCAGTACTTC	CASSLTGLRAIQYF